These T cell receptor beta chains were read from a single sample in a study of T cells in narcolepsy. Clones were sequenced by immunoSEQ multiplex PCR, and TCRdb holds only the in-frame ones, with some missing. The repertoire has fewer than 35,000 clones, roughly four fifths of them found once; the top ten carry 2.6%. Sequences were obtained from CD45RA- memory CD4+ T cells from PBMCs. The source of these receptors is a human donor with narcolepsy. Each CDR3 is given with its conserved first and last residue. D genes are given only for firm matches. Clone size is not always given. Where it is, it says once, few, many or a class for expanded clones.

d_call j_call v_call clone_size cdr3_aa cdr3_nt
TRBD1 TRBJ1-6 TRBV5-1 NA CASSLGVTGVGSPLHF TGCGCCAGCAGCTTGGGGGTTACAGGGGTGGGTTCACCCCTCCACTTT
NA TRBJ2-7 TRBV27 NA CASSQRGGEANF TGTGCCAGCAGCCAAAGAGGGGGGGAGGCCAACTTC
NA TRBJ1-1 TRBV5-1 NA CASSQTGTTTEAFF TGCGCCAGCAGCCAGACCGGGACTACGACTGAAGCTTTCTTT
TRBD1 TRBJ2-2 TRBV14 NA CASSRLGTGNTGELFF TGTGCCAGCAGCCGCTTAGGGACAGGGAACACCGGGGAGCTGTTTTTT
NA TRBJ1-5 TRBV27 NA CASSGGGSGNQPQHF TGTGCCAGCAGTGGAGGGGGTTCCGGCAATCAGCCCCAGCATTTT
NA TRBJ1-5 TRBV6-1 NA CASTAGPEGYQPQHF TGTGCCAGCACGGCGGGGCCCGAGGGTTATCAGCCCCAGCATTTT
TRBD1 TRBJ1-2 TRBV5-1 NA CASSPTGTGGGYGYTF TGCGCCAGCAGCCCCACCGGGACAGGGGGTGGCTATGGCTACACCTTC
NA TRBJ2-1 TRBV9 NA CASALGPHNEQFF TGTGCCAGCGCCCTGGGGCCCCACAATGAGCAGTTCTTC
NA TRBJ2-1 TRBV19 NA CASSKYYEQFF TGTGCCAGTAGTAAATACTATGAGCAGTTCTTC
NA TRBJ1-2 TRBV5-1 few CASSLGYSSGDGYTF TGCGCCAGCAGCTTGGGGTATTCCTCCGGGGACGGCTACACCTTC
NA TRBJ1-1 TRBV6-1 NA CASIGGPEAFF TGTGCCAGCATAGGTGGTCCTGAAGCTTTCTTT
TRBD1 TRBJ1-1 TRBV4-1 NA CASSQDRGLGTEAFF TGCGCCAGCAGCCAAGACAGGGGGTTAGGGACTGAAGCTTTCTTT
TRBD1 TRBJ1-1 TRBV6-6 once CASSGQGNTEAFF TGTGCCAGCAGTGGACAGGGGAACACTGAAGCTTTCTTT
NA TRBJ1-2 TRBV6-1 once CASSENPTNYGYTF TGTGCCAGCAGTGAAAACCCGACTAACTATGGCTACACCTTC
TRBD2 TRBJ2-7 TRBV5-1 NA CASSLGGTSTYEQYF TGCGCCAGCAGCTTGGGTGGGACTAGCACCTACGAGCAGTACTTC
NA TRBJ2-1 TRBV11-1 once CASSDYVGTVPPNEQFF TGTGCCAGCAGCGATTACGTCGGGACGGTCCCCCCAAATGAGCAGTTCTTC
NA TRBJ1-3 TRBV5-1 NA CASSLVEGSGNTIYF TGCGCCAGCAGCTTGGTAGAGGGCTCTGGAAACACCATATATTTT
NA TRBJ1-5 TRBV7-2 NA CASSPSTGYNQPQHF TGTGCCAGCAGCCCCAGCACAGGGTACAATCAGCCCCAGCATTTT
TRBD2 TRBJ2-1 TRBV27 NA CASSPWTSGGYSEQFF TGTGCCAGCAGTCCTTGGACTAGCGGGGGGTACAGTGAGCAGTTCTTC
TRBD1 TRBJ1-1 TRBV29-1 NA CSVAGDRVGAEAFF TGCAGCGTTGCGGGTGACAGGGTAGGGGCTGAAGCTTTCTTT
TRBD1 TRBJ2-3 TRBV7-6 NA CASSLMAGGSTDTQYF TGTGCCAGCAGCTTAATGGCAGGGGGAAGCACAGATACGCAGTATTTT
NA TRBJ2-1 TRBV29-1 NA CSVGARDYNEQFF TGCAGCGTTGGGGCCAGGGACTACAATGAGCAGTTCTTC
NA TRBJ2-7 TRBV21-1 NA CASSYRDREPVGQYF TGTGCCAGCAGCTACCGGGACAGGGAGCCAGTTGGGCAGTACTTC
TRBD2 TRBJ2-3 TRBV11-2 NA CASSSFGGGTDTQYF TGTGCCAGCAGCTCATTCGGGGGGGGCACAGATACGCAGTATTTT
NA TRBJ2-7 TRBV21-1 NA CASSETGRVTEQYF TGTGCCAGCAGTGAGACAGGGCGTGTGACCGAGCAGTACTTC
NA TRBJ1-5 TRBV4-1 once CASSQVGGSGFQPQHF TGCGCCAGCAGCCAAGTGGGGGGAAGCGGTTTTCAGCCCCAGCATTTT
NA TRBJ2-7 TRBV7-9 NA CASSLKGSHEQYF TGTGCCAGCAGCTTAAAGGGTTCCCACGAGCAGTACTTC
TRBD1 TRBJ1-1 TRBV19 NA CASSNEQGRVEAFF TGTGCCAGTAGTAACGAACAGGGGCGGGTAGAAGCTTTCTTT
TRBD1 TRBJ1-6 TRBV6-1 NA CASEGTGNSPLHF TGTGCCAGCGAGGGGACAGGGAATTCACCCCTCCACTTT
TRBD1 TRBJ2-1 TRBV6-6 NA CASSYSTGGTYNEQFF TGTGCCAGCAGTTACTCGACAGGGGGGACTTACAATGAGCAGTTCTTC
NA TRBJ1-1 TRBV12-5 NA CASGSHSPTGLNTEAFF TGTGCTAGTGGTTCGCATAGTCCTACAGGGCTGAACACTGAAGCTTTCTTT
NA TRBJ2-3 TRBV5-4 NA CASSQGPASTDTQYF TGTGCCAGCAGCCAGGGACCGGCTAGCACAGATACGCAGTATTTT
NA TRBJ2-3 TRBV9 NA CASSANMVTDTQYF TGTGCCAGCAGCGCCAACATGGTAACAGATACGCAGTATTTT
NA TRBJ1-1 TRBV5-1 NA CASRYGNTEAFF TGCGCCAGCAGATACGGGAACACTGAAGCTTTCTTT
TRBD2 TRBJ2-3 TRBV6-1 NA CASSEATPRGGLAGGGRYTQYF TGTGCCAGCAGTGAAGCGACACCCCGGGGAGGACTAGCGGGGGGCGGGAGGTATACGCAGTATTTT
NA TRBJ2-4 TRBV18 NA CASSAGGDIQYF TGTGCCAGTTCCGCCGGGGGAGACATTCAGTACTTC
NA TRBJ1-5 TRBV5-1 once CASSLGAGNQPQHF TGCGCCAGCAGCTTGGGAGCGGGAAACCAGCCCCAGCATTTT
NA TRBJ2-7 TRBV11-2 NA CASSLDDQDAYEQYF TGTGCCAGCAGCTTAGACGACCAGGACGCCTACGAGCAGTACTTC
NA TRBJ1-1 TRBV4-2 once CASSQEQNGHIEAFF TGTGCCAGCAGCCAGGAACAGAATGGACACATTGAAGCTTTCTTT
NA TRBJ1-2 TRBV6-6 NA CASSYEAYGYTF TGTGCCAGCAGTTACGAAGCCTATGGCTACACCTTC
NA TRBJ2-3 TRBV7-9 NA CASSLATAAKTQYF TGTGCCAGCAGCTTAGCAACGGCAGCTAAAACGCAGTATTTT
TRBD1 TRBJ2-5 TRBV5-6 NA CASSRRTGGRETQYF TGTGCCAGCAGCCGGCGGACAGGGGGGCGGGAGACCCAGTACTTC
TRBD1 TRBJ1-6 TRBV6-5 NA CASSYSQGDSPLHF TGTGCCAGCAGTTACTCGCAGGGGGATTCACCCCTCCACTTT
TRBD1 TRBJ1-2 TRBV7-8 once CASSPRTGNYGYTF TGTGCCAGCAGCCCTCGGACAGGGAACTATGGCTACACCTTC
NA TRBJ2-7 TRBV5-1 NA CASSLQGEAYEQYF TGCGCCAGCAGCTTACAGGGTGAAGCCTACGAGCAGTACTTC
TRBD1 TRBJ1-2 TRBV19 NA CASRARDRASNYGYTF TGTGCCAGTAGGGCCCGGGACAGGGCATCTAACTATGGCTACACCTTC
NA TRBJ1-6 TRBV7-3 NA CASSPGPAGNSPLHF TGTGCCAGCAGCCCTGGTCCCGCCGGGAATTCACCCCTCCACTTT
TRBD1 TRBJ1-2 TRBV19 NA CASSIIQGSYGYTF TGTGCCAGTAGTATAATACAGGGGAGCTATGGCTACACCTTC